A selection of T cell receptor beta chains follows, all from one sample in a study of blood T cell repertoires in COVID-19. Repertoires were generated with immunoSEQ multiplex PCR, while TCRdb's copy carries only in-frame clones and drops some. The sample includes around 200,000 clones, approximately 85% of them seen just once. The specimen was PBMCs or T cells enriched from blood (not recorded which). The receptors stem from a man aged 40-50 years with acute COVID-19. CDR3s include the opening cysteine and the closing phenylalanine or tryptophan. Fields, in order: clone size, J gene, D gene, V gene, CDR3 protein, CDR3 DNA. A D gene is named only where the DNA matches it firmly. Clone size is stated in some rows and not others, as once, few, many or a class when expanded.

abundance: -; j_gene: TRBJ2-7; d_gene: TRBD1; v_gene: TRBV5-6; CDR3aa: CASSSYRGVYEQYF; CDR3nt: TGTGCCAGCAGCTCGTACAGGGGGGTCTACGAGCAGTACTTC
abundance: -; j_gene: TRBJ1-1; d_gene: -; v_gene: TRBV18; CDR3aa: CASSLTGTSLPLGTEAFF; CDR3nt: TGTGCCAGCTCACTTACCGGGACAAGCCTGCCCTTGGGCACTGAAGCTTTCTTT
abundance: -; j_gene: TRBJ2-5; d_gene: -; v_gene: TRBV25-1; CDR3aa: CASSEGRLYQETQYF; CDR3nt: TGTGCCAGCAGTGAAGGGCGATTGTACCAAGAGACCCAGTACTTC
abundance: -; j_gene: TRBJ1-1; d_gene: -; v_gene: TRBV4-2; CDR3aa: CASSQDRGPEAFF; CDR3nt: TGTGCCAGCAGCCAAGACAGGGGCCCTGAAGCTTTCTTT
abundance: -; j_gene: TRBJ2-3; d_gene: TRBD2; v_gene: TRBV24-1; CDR3aa: CATSDSGLADTDTQYF; CDR3nt: TGTGCCACCAGTGATTCGGGACTAGCGGACACAGATACGCAGTATTTT
abundance: once; j_gene: TRBJ1-1; d_gene: TRBD1; v_gene: TRBV5-1; CDR3aa: CASSSRQGNTEAFF; CDR3nt: TGCGCCAGCAGCTCACGACAGGGAAACACTGAAGCTTTCTTT
abundance: -; j_gene: TRBJ2-3; d_gene: TRBD1; v_gene: TRBV2; CDR3aa: CASSGGQGADTQYF; CDR3nt: TGTGCCAGCAGTGGGGGACAGGGGGCAGATACGCAGTATTTT
abundance: -; j_gene: TRBJ2-2; d_gene: -; v_gene: TRBV5-1; CDR3aa: CASSSYGEPRANSGELFF; CDR3nt: TGCGCCAGCAGCTCCTACGGGGAGCCTAGGGCGAACTCCGGGGAGCTGTTTTTT
abundance: -; j_gene: TRBJ2-1; d_gene: -; v_gene: TRBV1; CDR3aa: CTSSHFKTSGRYNEQFF; CDR3nt: TGCACCAGCAGCCACTTCAAGACTAGCGGGAGGTACAATGAGCAGTTCTTC
abundance: -; j_gene: TRBJ2-5; d_gene: -; v_gene: TRBV24-1; CDR3aa: CATSGSVQETQYF; CDR3nt: TGTGCCACATCCGGGAGCGTCCAAGAGACCCAGTACTTC
abundance: many; j_gene: TRBJ1-2; d_gene: -; v_gene: TRBV12-3/TRBV12-4; CDR3aa: CASSLSQGYGYTF; CDR3nt: TGTGCCAGCAGTTTGTCACAGGGCTATGGCTACACCTTC
abundance: few; j_gene: TRBJ2-3; d_gene: -; v_gene: TRBV12-3/TRBV12-4; CDR3aa: CASSPAPGNTQYF; CDR3nt: TGTGCCAGCAGCCCCGCTCCAGGAAATACGCAGTATTTT
abundance: -; j_gene: TRBJ2-7; d_gene: -; v_gene: TRBV6-2/TRBV6-3; CDR3aa: CASSYPRRGAYEQYF; CDR3nt: TGTGCCAGCAGTTACCCCCGGCGGGGTGCCTACGAGCAGTACTTC
abundance: -; j_gene: TRBJ2-1; d_gene: -; v_gene: TRBV4-1; CDR3aa: CASSLFPTRHNEQFF; CDR3nt: TGCGCCAGCAGCCTATTCCCGACTAGACACAATGAGCAGTTCTTC
abundance: -; j_gene: TRBJ2-4; d_gene: TRBD1; v_gene: TRBV27; CDR3aa: CASSQIRDRGHIQYF; CDR3nt: TGTGCCAGCAGTCAAATCCGGGACAGGGGTCACATTCAGTACTTC
abundance: -; j_gene: TRBJ2-7; d_gene: TRBD1; v_gene: TRBV4-1; CDR3aa: CASSQRTGGGEQYF; CDR3nt: TGCGCCAGCAGCCAACGGACAGGGGGGGGCGAGCAGTACTTC
abundance: -; j_gene: TRBJ2-1; d_gene: TRBD1; v_gene: TRBV7-3; CDR3aa: CASSLAQGANEQFF; CDR3nt: TGTGCCAGCAGCTTAGCACAGGGGGCAAATGAGCAGTTCTTC
abundance: -; j_gene: TRBJ2-7; d_gene: TRBD2; v_gene: TRBV19; CDR3aa: CASSIRSSGSSYEQYF; CDR3nt: TGTGCCAGTAGTATTCGGTCTAGCGGTAGCTCCTACGAGCAGTACTTC
abundance: -; j_gene: TRBJ1-2; d_gene: -; v_gene: TRBV3-1/TRBV3-2; CDR3aa: CASSQGQARPYGYTF; CDR3nt: TGTGCCAGCAGCCAAGGACAGGCCCGACCGTATGGCTACACCTTC
abundance: -; j_gene: TRBJ2-1; d_gene: -; v_gene: TRBV10-3; CDR3aa: CAISEAEIYDEQFF; CDR3nt: TGTGCCATCAGTGAAGCGGAAATCTACGATGAGCAGTTCTTC
abundance: -; j_gene: TRBJ2-1; d_gene: TRBD2; v_gene: TRBV11-1; CDR3aa: CASSRGRVSYNEQFF; CDR3nt: TGTGCCAGCAGCCGCGGGAGGGTGTCCTACAATGAGCAGTTCTTC
abundance: -; j_gene: TRBJ2-1; d_gene: -; v_gene: TRBV5-4; CDR3aa: CALASRSNEQFF; CDR3nt: TGTGCCCTCGCCTCTAGGAGCAATGAGCAGTTCTTC
abundance: few; j_gene: TRBJ1-6; d_gene: TRBD1; v_gene: TRBV30; CDR3aa: CAWRQGAVGYSPLHF; CDR3nt: TGTGCCTGGAGGCAGGGGGCGGTGGGGTATTCACCCCTCCACTTT
abundance: once; j_gene: TRBJ2-5; d_gene: -; v_gene: TRBV19; CDR3aa: CASSERGSGETQYF; CDR3nt: TGTGCCAGTAGTGAGAGGGGGAGTGGAGAGACCCAGTACTTC
abundance: -; j_gene: TRBJ2-2; d_gene: -; v_gene: TRBV5-1; CDR3aa: CASSPTVTGELFF; CDR3nt: TGCGCCAGCAGCCCGACAGTCACCGGGGAGCTGTTTTTT
abundance: -; j_gene: TRBJ2-1; d_gene: TRBD2; v_gene: TRBV7-3; CDR3aa: CASSQGTSNEQFF; CDR3nt: TGTGCCAGCAGCCAAGGGACTAGCAATGAGCAGTTCTTC
abundance: -; j_gene: TRBJ2-2; d_gene: -; v_gene: TRBV7-3; CDR3aa: CASSPRGAYTGELFF; CDR3nt: TGTGCCAGCAGCCCTCGTGGGGCCTACACCGGGGAGCTGTTTTTT
abundance: -; j_gene: TRBJ2-3; d_gene: -; v_gene: TRBV28; CDR3aa: CASVKGGLSTDTQYF; CDR3nt: TGTGCCAGCGTCAAAGGCGGCCTTAGCACAGATACGCAGTATTTT
abundance: few; j_gene: TRBJ1-5; d_gene: -; v_gene: TRBV4-1; CDR3aa: CASSQVGRDSNQPQHF; CDR3nt: TGCGCCAGCAGCCAAGTCGGCAGGGATAGCAATCAGCCCCAGCATTTT
abundance: -; j_gene: TRBJ2-3; d_gene: TRBD2; v_gene: TRBV27; CDR3aa: CASSLGLAQHPSSTDTQYF; CDR3nt: TGTGCCAGCAGTTTAGGACTAGCGCAACACCCGTCTAGCACAGATACGCAGTATTTT
abundance: -; j_gene: TRBJ1-1; d_gene: -; v_gene: TRBV28; CDR3aa: CASTPTEPGTEAFF; CDR3nt: TGTGCCAGCACCCCTACTGAACCGGGCACTGAAGCTTTCTTT
abundance: -; j_gene: TRBJ2-5; d_gene: TRBD2; v_gene: TRBV2; CDR3aa: CASSRLAGGETQYF; CDR3nt: TGTGCCAGCAGCCGACTAGCGGGAGGCGAGACCCAGTACTTC
abundance: -; j_gene: TRBJ1-6; d_gene: -; v_gene: TRBV19; CDR3aa: CASSVDGLYNSPLHF; CDR3nt: TGTGCCAGTAGTGTCGACGGACTCTATAATTCACCCCTCCACTTT
abundance: once; j_gene: TRBJ2-7; d_gene: -; v_gene: TRBV13; CDR3aa: CASSPNPPTREQYF; CDR3nt: TGTGCCAGCAGCCCTAACCCCCCCACGCGCGAGCAGTACTTC
abundance: -; j_gene: TRBJ1-2; d_gene: -; v_gene: TRBV7-2; CDR3aa: CASSPPGSYGYTF; CDR3nt: TGTGCCAGCAGCCCCCCTGGCAGCTATGGCTACACCTTC
abundance: -; j_gene: TRBJ1-2; d_gene: TRBD1; v_gene: TRBV4-3; CDR3aa: CASRPQGHYGYTF; CDR3nt: TGCGCCAGCAGACCACAGGGGCACTATGGCTACACCTTC
abundance: -; j_gene: TRBJ1-1; d_gene: -; v_gene: TRBV5-1; CDR3aa: CASSLIGTEAFF; CDR3nt: TGCGCCAGCAGCTTGATCGGCACTGAAGCTTTCTTT
abundance: -; j_gene: TRBJ2-7; d_gene: TRBD1; v_gene: TRBV11-2; CDR3aa: CASRTGQGYEQYF; CDR3nt: TGTGCCAGCAGGACGGGACAGGGGTACGAGCAGTACTTC
abundance: -; j_gene: TRBJ2-5; d_gene: TRBD2; v_gene: TRBV5-1; CDR3aa: CASSSRTSWEVGETQYF; CDR3nt: TGCGCCAGCAGCTCACGGACTAGCTGGGAGGTGGGGGAGACCCAGTACTTC
abundance: -; j_gene: TRBJ1-2; d_gene: -; v_gene: TRBV14; CDR3aa: CASSQGATYGYTF; CDR3nt: TGTGCCAGCAGCCAAGGGGCTACCTATGGCTACACCTTC
abundance: -; j_gene: TRBJ1-2; d_gene: -; v_gene: TRBV12-3/TRBV12-4; CDR3aa: CASSFWGRGGYTF; CDR3nt: TGTGCCAGCAGTTTCTGGGGGCGCGGTGGCTACACCTTC
abundance: once; j_gene: TRBJ1-5; d_gene: -; v_gene: TRBV29-1; CDR3aa: CSVEQGRHEPQHF; CDR3nt: TGCAGCGTTGAACAGGGGCGCCATGAGCCCCAGCATTTT
abundance: -; j_gene: TRBJ2-7; d_gene: TRBD1; v_gene: TRBV27; CDR3aa: CASSPTGFSYEQYF; CDR3nt: TGTGCCAGCAGTCCGACAGGGTTTTCCTACGAGCAGTACTTC
abundance: few; j_gene: TRBJ2-2; d_gene: TRBD2; v_gene: TRBV3-1/TRBV3-2; CDR3aa: CASSQDRGGANTGELFF; CDR3nt: TGTGCCAGCAGCCAAGATCGCGGGGGGGCGAACACCGGGGAGCTGTTTTTT
abundance: -; j_gene: TRBJ2-2; d_gene: TRBD1; v_gene: TRBV18; CDR3aa: CASSRRQGAVGELFF; CDR3nt: TGTGCCAGCTCACGGCGACAGGGGGCGGTCGGGGAGCTGTTTTTT
abundance: -; j_gene: TRBJ1-1; d_gene: -; v_gene: TRBV18; CDR3aa: CASSPGTTEKTEAFF; CDR3nt: TGTGCCAGCTCACCGGGAACGACAGAAAAGACTGAAGCTTTCTTT
abundance: -; j_gene: TRBJ1-1; d_gene: -; v_gene: TRBV5-1; CDR3aa: CASSLASGNTEAFF; CDR3nt: TGCGCCAGCAGCTTGGCCTCCGGGAACACTGAAGCTTTCTTT
abundance: -; j_gene: TRBJ2-2; d_gene: -; v_gene: TRBV5-6; CDR3aa: CASSFSPSANTGELFF; CDR3nt: TGTGCCAGCAGCTTCTCTCCCTCCGCGAACACCGGGGAGCTGTTTTTT
abundance: -; j_gene: TRBJ2-1; d_gene: TRBD2; v_gene: TRBV28; CDR3aa: CASILRLAGGNEQFF; CDR3nt: TGTGCCAGCATCTTACGACTAGCGGGAGGGAATGAGCAGTTCTTC
abundance: -; j_gene: TRBJ2-7; d_gene: -; v_gene: TRBV14; CDR3aa: CASSRSGTASYEQYF; CDR3nt: TGTGCCAGCAGCCGCTCCGGGACTGCCTCCTACGAGCAGTACTTC
abundance: -; j_gene: TRBJ1-1; d_gene: -; v_gene: TRBV30; CDR3aa: CAWSARGDTEAFF; CDR3nt: TGTGCCTGGAGCGCACGGGGGGACACTGAAGCTTTCTTT
abundance: once; j_gene: TRBJ1-5; d_gene: -; v_gene: TRBV5-5; CDR3aa: CASSLVGLLGGRPQHF; CDR3nt: TGTGCCAGCAGCTTGGTGGGGCTACTGGGTGGTCGGCCCCAGCATTTT
abundance: -; j_gene: TRBJ2-3; d_gene: TRBD1; v_gene: TRBV11-3; CDR3aa: CASSVGTGSADTQYF; CDR3nt: TGTGCCAGCAGCGTCGGGACAGGGTCTGCAGATACGCAGTATTTT
abundance: -; j_gene: TRBJ2-1; d_gene: TRBD2; v_gene: TRBV29-1; CDR3aa: CSVAGSGRAHEQFF; CDR3nt: TGCAGCGTTGCTGGTAGCGGGAGGGCCCATGAGCAGTTCTTC
abundance: -; j_gene: TRBJ2-1; d_gene: TRBD2; v_gene: TRBV24-1; CDR3aa: CATTASGIAGRDEQFF; CDR3nt: TGTGCCACGACCGCTTCAGGGATAGCGGGAAGGGATGAGCAGTTCTTC
abundance: -; j_gene: TRBJ2-4; d_gene: -; v_gene: TRBV9; CDR3aa: CASSARAERSKNIQYF; CDR3nt: TGTGCCAGCAGCGCACGCGCGGAGAGATCCAAAAACATTCAGTACTTC
abundance: -; j_gene: TRBJ1-4; d_gene: -; v_gene: TRBV18; CDR3aa: CASSVSTGEKLFF; CDR3nt: TGTGCCAGCTCCGTCTCCACAGGGGAAAAACTGTTTTTT
abundance: -; j_gene: TRBJ2-1; d_gene: TRBD2; v_gene: TRBV9; CDR3aa: CASSVVVAGEVKNEQFF; CDR3nt: TGTGCCAGCAGCGTAGTGGTAGCGGGAGAGGTCAAAAATGAGCAGTTCTTC
abundance: -; j_gene: TRBJ2-7; d_gene: TRBD2; v_gene: TRBV2; CDR3aa: CASTFWGGYEQYF; CDR3nt: TGTGCCAGCACCTTCTGGGGGGGCTACGAGCAGTACTTC
abundance: -; j_gene: TRBJ2-5; d_gene: -; v_gene: TRBV7-8; CDR3aa: CASSLAGTELRAQYF; CDR3nt: TGTGCCAGCAGCTTGGCGGGGACAGAGCTTAGGGCCCAGTACTTC